This T cell receptor beta chain was observed in a study of T cell clones after liver transplantation. Sequencing used immunoSEQ multiplex PCR; TCRdb keeps in-frame clones, though not all of them. The sample has some 110,000 clones; 75% to 90% are singletons. The CDR3 runs to 14 residues. Germline-derived CDR1 and CDR2 are SEHNR and FQNEAQ (reference sequence). V shed 0 bases, J shed 5 bases, and the junction held 4 bases outside the gene matches. In its sample, this clone was seen once. The receptor was derived from a human donor who received a liver transplant. The chain joins TRBV7-9 to TRBJ2-7; 7 positions match TRBD2. Sequences were derived from CD4+ T cells from blood, sampled before liver transplant. The CDR3 region is CASSLAGGNHEQYF. The CDR3 nucleotides are TGTGCCAGCAGCTTAGCGGGGGGGAACCACGAGCAGTACTTC.